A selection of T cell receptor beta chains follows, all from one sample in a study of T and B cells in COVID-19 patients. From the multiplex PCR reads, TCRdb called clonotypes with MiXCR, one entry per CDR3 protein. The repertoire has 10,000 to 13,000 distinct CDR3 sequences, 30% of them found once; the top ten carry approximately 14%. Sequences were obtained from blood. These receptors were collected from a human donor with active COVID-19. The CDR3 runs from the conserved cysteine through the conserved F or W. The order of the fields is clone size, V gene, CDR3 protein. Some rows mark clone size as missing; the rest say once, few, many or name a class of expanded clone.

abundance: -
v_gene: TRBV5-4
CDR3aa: CASFGQETQYF

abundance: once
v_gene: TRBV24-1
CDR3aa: CATSDFDGGGETQYF

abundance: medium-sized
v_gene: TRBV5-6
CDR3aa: CASSLGSRDTDTQYF

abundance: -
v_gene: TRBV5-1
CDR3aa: CASSLGTGAGEKLFF

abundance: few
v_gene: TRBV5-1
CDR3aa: CARSRREQGAQSGYTF

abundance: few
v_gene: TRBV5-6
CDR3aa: CASSLLSAGHEQFF

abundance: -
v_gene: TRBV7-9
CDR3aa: CASSSWGGFDETQYF

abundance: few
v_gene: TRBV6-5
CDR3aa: CASSYSGGHPEQYF

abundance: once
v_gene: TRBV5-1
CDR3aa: CASSPGPSATGIFYGYTF

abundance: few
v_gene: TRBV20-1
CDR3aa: CSAPGQLGREQFF

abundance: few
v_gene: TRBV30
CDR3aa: CACNGQTTNTIYF

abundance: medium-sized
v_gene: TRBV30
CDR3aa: CAWSKMNEQFF

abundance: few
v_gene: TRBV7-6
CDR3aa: CASSGVDPGNTIYF

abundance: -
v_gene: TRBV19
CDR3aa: CASSIGTGAYQPQHF

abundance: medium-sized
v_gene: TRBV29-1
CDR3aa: CSVVPAVDPDTQYF

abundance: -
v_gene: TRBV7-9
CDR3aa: CASSLYSTGTEAFF

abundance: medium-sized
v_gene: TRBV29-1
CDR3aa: CSVWDRTFQETQYF

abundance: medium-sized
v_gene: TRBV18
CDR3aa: CASSPPGLAGSTDTQYF

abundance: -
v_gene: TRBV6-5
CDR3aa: CASSYGGQGWGYNSPLHF

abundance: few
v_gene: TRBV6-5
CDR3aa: CASSFDGQVNTEAFF

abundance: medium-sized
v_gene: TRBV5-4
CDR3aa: CASSSTVYNEQFF

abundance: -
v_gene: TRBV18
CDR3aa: CASSPGTGNINCGYTF